The source of this T cell receptor beta chain is a study of cytomegalovirus exposure and HLA in healthy donors. The PCR employed 60 Vbeta primers together with 13 Jbeta primers. Original data processing: Approximately 86 million unique TCR beta chains, roughly 11 million shared, were counted in a later analysis. Clones were sequenced by immunoSEQ multiplex PCR, and TCRdb holds only the in-frame ones, with some missing. V and J calls and clone size follow that table, whereas D and trimming were derived from the DNA. Found here are over 150,000 clones, over 75% of them singletons; the top ten hold 1%. As to this clone: Its matching antigen is unknown.

The CDR3 length is 14 residues. V was pared by 3 bases and J by 8 bases, with 17 bases between. CDR1 and CDR2 (germline): SGDLS, YYNGEE. Study-wide results and caveats: In an earlier analysis, productive rearrangement rates for most beta V segments clustered near 87% or 30%. In a later analysis, the majority of CMV-associated beta chains seemingly showed HLA restriction.

The material sequenced was PBMCs. J is TRBJ1-2 and V is TRBV9, with D possibly matching TRBD1 (6 bases). This sequence was found in a woman between 45 and 60 years old in good health and CMV-seropositive. CDR3 protein: CASSGITGSGGYTF. In DNA, the CDR3 is TGTGCCAGCAGCGGGATAACAGGGTCCGGCGGCTACACCTTC.